The rows below give T cell receptor beta chains drawn from one sample of a study of cytotoxic CD8 clonotypes in ibrutinib-treated CLL. Produced via immunoSEQ multiplex PCR; TCRdb's table is partial and in-frame only. The sample lists about 250,000 clones, about three quarters seen once, with 15% in the top ten. This material consisted of PBMCs, taken after 24 months of ibrutinib treatment. Source of these receptors: a human donor with chronic lymphocytic leukemia. Each CDR3 is given with its conserved first and last residue. D genes are given only for firm matches. Part of the rows lack a size; the others show once, few, many or a class for expanded clones.

few TRBJ2-1 TRBV19 . TGTGCCAGTAGTATCATGGGGGGCTCCTACAATGAGCAGTTCTTC CASSIMGGSYNEQFF
. TRBJ2-3 TRBV11-2 TRBD1 TGTGCCAGCAGCTCGGGACAGGGGCTCACAGATACGCAGTATTTT CASSSGQGLTDTQYF
once TRBJ1-2 TRBV15 . TGTGCCACGGAAAAAGGAACGAACAGGGAGACCTATGGCTACACCTTC CATEKGTNRETYGYTF
. TRBJ2-1 TRBV7-8 TRBD1 TGTGCCAGCAGCCACCGGGACAGGGCCTACAATGAGCAGTTCTTC CASSHRDRAYNEQFF
. TRBJ2-7 TRBV14 TRBD1 TGTGCCAGCAGCCACGGGACAGGGGGCGGCTACGAGCAGTACTTC CASSHGTGGGYEQYF
. TRBJ2-1 TRBV7-9 TRBD1 TGTGCCAGCAGCCCACCCGGACAGGGTATCAATGAGCAGTTCTTC CASSPPGQGINEQFF
once TRBJ2-1 TRBV6-5 TRBD2 TGTGCCAGCAGCAAGGGACTAGCGGAGCAGTTCTTC CASSKGLAEQFF
. TRBJ1-2 TRBV30 . TGTGCCTGGAGTCGGACAGATAACTATGGCTACACCTTC CAWSRTDNYGYTF
. TRBJ2-4 TRBV7-8 . TGTGCCAGCAGCTTAGCGTTTGGGGAACTAGCCAAAAACATTCAGTACTTC CASSLAFGELAKNIQYF
few TRBJ2-7 TRBV5-1 TRBD1 TGCGCCAGCAGCTTGGTGACAGGGGGCGGCTACGAGCAGTACTTC CASSLVTGGGYEQYF
. TRBJ1-2 TRBV6-5 . TGTGCCAGCAGTTTGGACTTTACCGGGGGCTACACCTTC CASSLDFTGGYTF
. TRBJ2-1 TRBV27 . TGTGCCAGCAGTCGTATGCGGGGCTCCTACAATGAGCAGTTCTTC CASSRMRGSYNEQFF
once TRBJ1-2 TRBV30 . TGTGCCTTTACTACTTTGGCTAACTATGGCTACACCTTC CAFTTLANYGYTF
few TRBJ1-2 TRBV9 . TGTGCCAGCAGCGGACGAGAGAACGAGGTCTATAACTATGGCTACACCTTC CASSGRENEVYNYGYTF
. TRBJ1-3 TRBV2 . TGTGCCAGCAGCACGGGAAGGATAAACACCATATATTTT CASSTGRINTIYF
. TRBJ2-1 TRBV9 . TGTGCCAGCAGCGTAGCAACTAATGATTTCAATGAGCAGTTCTTC CASSVATNDFNEQFF
few TRBJ2-7 TRBV27 . TGTGCCAGCGGACTTTCCTCCTACGAGCAGTACTTC CASGLSSYEQYF
. TRBJ2-5 TRBV19 TRBD1 TGTGCCAGTAGTACCGGGACAGGGCGAGAGACCCAGTACTTC CASSTGTGRETQYF
few TRBJ1-5 TRBV21-1 . TGTGCCGCAGGCGAAGAGGACAGGGGGTACAATCAGCCCCAGCATTTT CAAGEEDRGYNQPQHF
few TRBJ2-5 TRBV19 TRBD2 TGTGCCAGTACCGCGACTAGCGGGAGAGAGACCCAGTACTTC CASTATSGRETQYF
few TRBJ2-7 TRBV25-1 . TGTGCCAGCATGGGGGAGAGCTCCTACGAGCAGTACTTC CASMGESSYEQYF
. TRBJ2-7 TRBV4-2 . TGTGCCAGCAGCCAAGTCGGTGCGGGACCTACCTACGAGCAGTACTTC CASSQVGAGPTYEQYF
. TRBJ2-5 TRBV5-6 TRBD2 TGTGCCAGCAGTCGGGGGTCTAGCGGGTCGTACCAAGAGACCCAGTACTTC CASSRGSSGSYQETQYF
. TRBJ2-3 TRBV4-1 . TGCGCCAGCAGCCAAGATGCGGGTCCAGATACGCAGTATTTT CASSQDAGPDTQYF
. TRBJ1-5 TRBV28 . TGTGCCAGCAGTGCGCCAGGCAATCAGCCCCAGCATTTT CASSAPGNQPQHF
. TRBJ2-7 TRBV4-1 TRBD1 TGCGCCAGCAGCCAAGATGACAGGGAAACCTACGAGCAGTACTTC CASSQDDRETYEQYF
. TRBJ2-5 TRBV28 TRBD2 TGTGCCAGCAGTTTAGGGAGAGGCGGGAGGGCCGGGTTTGAGACCCAGTACTTC CASSLGRGGRAGFETQYF
. TRBJ2-3 TRBV19 . TGTGCCAGCCTAGCCTTAAACACAGATACGCAGTATTTT CASLALNTDTQYF
. TRBJ2-2 TRBV11-3 . TGTGCCAGCACCAAGATCAACACCGGGGAGCTGTTTTTT CASTKINTGELFF
. TRBJ2-1 TRBV27 TRBD1 TGTGCCAGCAGGACAGGGGGCGCCGATGAGCAGTTCTTC CASRTGGADEQFF
few TRBJ1-2 TRBV25-1 . TGTGCCAGCAGTATACAGGGTGGCTACACCTTC CASSIQGGYTF
. TRBJ1-3 TRBV4-1 TRBD1 TGCGCCAGCAGCCGTACAGGGGATGACGGAAACACCATATATTTT CASSRTGDDGNTIYF
. TRBJ2-1 TRBV4-2 . TGTGCCAGCAGCCAAGAGGCTAAAAGTGAGCAGTTCTTC CASSQEAKSEQFF
once TRBJ2-7 TRBV9 . TGTGCCAGCAGCGGTTCTCCAGAACGCCCCTACGAGCAGTACTTC CASSGSPERPYEQYF
. TRBJ2-2 TRBV5-6 TRBD2 TGTGCCAGCAGCTTGGCCCTAGCGGGAGTCGTGACCGGGGAGCTGTTTTTT CASSLALAGVVTGELFF
few TRBJ1-2 TRBV11-3 TRBD1 TGTGCCAGCACCTTCCAGGGGGCGGTTGGCTACACCTTC CASTFQGAVGYTF
. TRBJ2-7 TRBV4-3 TRBD1 TGCGCCAGCAGCCAAGAACCCGGGGACAGGGGAAGGCACGAGCAGTACTTC CASSQEPGDRGRHEQYF
few TRBJ2-7 TRBV11-1 . TGTGCCAGCAGCTTAGACGGGACCTACGAGCAGTACTTC CASSLDGTYEQYF
once TRBJ2-2 TRBV28 . TGTGCCAGCAGTTTAGGCAGGGGAATCGACACCGGGGAGCTGTTTTTT CASSLGRGIDTGELFF
. TRBJ2-1 TRBV30 . TGTGCCTGGAATAACGTGGGAAGAGACAATGAGCAGTTCTTC CAWNNVGRDNEQFF
. TRBJ2-3 TRBV5-8 . TGTGCCAGCAGCTTTTGGGGCAGCACAGATACGCAGTATTTT CASSFWGSTDTQYF
. TRBJ1-3 TRBV4-1 . TGCGCCAGCAGCCAGGGGACGTCTGATTTAAACACCATATATTTT CASSQGTSDLNTIYF